The 14 T cell receptor beta chains reported below all come from one sample, sequenced in a study of beta chain features in type 1 diabetes. No antigens are known for them. Expressed TCRB transcripts were sequenced after all isolated RNA was converted to cDNA. The repertoire was sequenced with immunoSEQ multiplex PCR; TCRdb's copy has only in-frame clones and lacks some. The data hold 350,000 to 450,000 clones, with over 9.5% observed a single time. Study observations and caveats: Shorter TCRB CDR3s, moderately but significantly so, were found in Type 1 diabetes patients in all four CD4+ subsets.

The sample consisted of naive CD4+ T cells from blood. The receptors were gathered from a woman aged 18-29 years with type 1 diabetes.

This clone was seen a few times. The same CDR3 arises from other DNA sequences in this sample as well. The chain recombines TRBV15 with TRBJ2-3, with TRBD2 matching over 7 bases. The CDR3 loop spans 16 amino acids. The V segment lost 3 bases and the J segment 0 bases; nucleotides outside the gene matches: 6. Germline V gene sequence: CDR1 LNHNV, CDR2 YYDKDF (reference sequence). The CDR3 DNA is TGTGCCACCAGCAGTGGGGCTAGCGGCAGCACAGATACGCAGTATTTT. Encoded protein: CATSSGASGSTDTQYF.

This clone was counted a few times. The chain combines TRBV25-1 with TRBJ2-7; TRBD2 matches at 10 bases. The CDR3 spans 15 residues. V shed 5 bases and J 3 bases; nucleotides not matched to a gene: 7. Germline CDR1 MGHDK, CDR2 SYGVNS. CDR3 nucleotide sequence: TGTGCCAGCAGTAGTAGAGGGACTAGCGTCTACGAGCAGTACTTC. Translating gives CASSSRGTSVYEQYF.

J is TRBJ1-4 and V is TRBV5-4; 7 bases are a match to TRBD1. Looked up from germline, CDR1 is SGHNT and CDR2 is YYREEE (reference sequence). The CDR3 consists of 15 residues. V lost 0 bases, J lost 7 bases, and 6 bases stayed unmatched. CDR3 nucleotide sequence: TGTGCCAGCAGCTTGGGAAGGGGGCTGAGTGAAAAACTGTTTTTT. This gives the protein CASSLGRGLSEKLFF.

The V and J genes are TRBV5-1 and TRBJ2-7, with a weak D call TRBD2 (6 bases). CDR1 is SGHRS, CDR2 YFSETQ, per germline. The CDR3 length is 13 residues. V was pared by 4 bases and J by 6 bases, with 14 bases between. The DNA for the CDR3 is TGCGCCAGCAGCCCCCGGGACTTTTCCGAGCAGTACTTC. It codes for CASSPRDFSEQYF.

The CDR3 DNA sequence: TGTGCCAGCAGAAGACCGGGACAGGGGATGTTCTTC. It translates to CASRRPGQGMFF. The chain joins TRBV27 to TRBJ2-1, with 10 bases matching TRBD1. The J segment lost 15 bases and the V segment lost 6 bases, leaving 8 bases of the junction unmatched. Germline values: CDR1 MNHEY, CDR2 SMNVEV (reference sequence). CDR3 length: 12 residues.

This clone has a handful of counts. The rearrangement joins TRBV18 to TRBJ2-7; unclear D gene. Trimming removed 4 bases from V and 1 base from J, with 11 bases in between. Germline V gives CDR1 KGHSH, CDR2 LQKENI. This CDR3 is 14 amino acids long. Here the CDR3 reads CASSRTPDSYEQYF. DNA of the CDR3: TGTGCCAGCTCACGAACACCCGATTCCTACGAGCAGTACTTC.

This clone turned up a few times. The genes are TRBV29-1 and TRBJ1-3, with 8 bases lining up with TRBD1. The CDR3 loop spans 14 amino acids. V lost 7 bases, J lost 3 bases, and 8 bases stayed unmatched. CDR1 SQVTM and CDR2 ANQGSEA come from the germline V gene. DNA of the CDR3: TGCAGCGCCCAGGACAGGGTAGATGGAAACACCATATATTTT. Encoded protein: CSAQDRVDGNTIYF.

V usage is TRBV11-2 and J usage is TRBJ2-7; 7 bases line up with TRBD2. Germline CDR1 reads SGHAT; CDR2 reads FQNNGV. The V gene end was trimmed by 6 bases and the J gene end by 2 bases; junction bases not matched to a gene: 4. This CDR3 is 13 amino acids long. DNA of the CDR3: TGTGCCAGCAGACCACTAGCGACCTACGAGCAGTACTTC. The encoded protein is CASRPLATYEQYF.

V is TRBV19 and J is TRBJ1-2; possible D gene TRBD1, 5 bases. V lost 5 bases and J 5 bases, leaving 15 bases between the germline ends. The germline gives CDR1 LNHDA, CDR2 SQIVND (reference sequence). The CDR3 runs to 14 residues. CDR3 region: CASSVARAVYGYTF. Written as DNA, the CDR3 is TGTGCCAGTAGTGTTGCCAGGGCCGTGTATGGCTACACCTTC. Based on the CDR3 plus reference TRBV19 and TRBJ1-2, the full variable domain is DGGITQSPKYLFRKEGQNVTLSCEQNLNHDAMYWYRQDPGQGLRLIYYSQIVNDFQKGDIAEGYSVSREKKESFPLTVTSAQKNPTAFYLCASSVARAVYGYTFGSGTRLTVV.

This clone came up a few times. The rearrangement links TRBV30 to TRBJ2-2; 12 bases line up with TRBD2. Trimming cost V 0 bases and J 0 bases; bases outside gene matches: 8. The CDR3 is made up of 19 amino acids. Germline-derived CDR1 and CDR2 are GTSNPN and SVGIG (reference sequence). The DNA of the CDR3 is TGTGCCTGGAGTGTAGTGAGGACTAGCGGGATCGCGAACACCGGGGAGCTGTTTTTT. It specifies CAWSVVRTSGIANTGELFF.

This clone was seen a few times. The rearrangement links TRBV14 to TRBJ2-1; possible D gene TRBD1, 6 bases. Germline values: CDR1 SGHDN, CDR2 FVKESK. There are 14 residues in the CDR3. The ends were cut back, 8 bases at V and 0 bases at J, with 11 bases in the middle. CDR3 nucleotide sequence: TGTGCCAGCGGACAGTCGAGCTCCTACAATGAGCAGTTCTTC. This encodes CASGQSSSYNEQFF.

The chain joins TRBV29-1 to TRBJ2-1; 14 bases map to TRBD2. The V and J ends lost 3 bases and 8 bases, in that order; junction bases with no gene match: 12. Germline CDR1 and CDR2: SQVTM and ANQGSEA. The CDR3 extends over 17 amino acids. This CDR3 reads CSVDLRTSGRLRHEQFF. The CDR3 DNA reads TGCAGCGTTGACCTACGGACTAGCGGGAGGTTGAGGCATGAGCAGTTCTTC.

This clone has more than one count but fewer than ten. V gene TRBV7-8 combines with J gene TRBJ1-1; D not resolved. Trimming took 3 bases from V and 1 from J, leaving 15 bases between them. The CDR3 spans 16 residues. Germline CDR1 is SGHVS and CDR2 is FQNEAQ. The CDR3 reads CASSFISSSTNTEAFF. The DNA of the CDR3 is TGTGCCAGCAGCTTTATCTCCAGTTCAACGAACACTGAAGCTTTCTTT.

The chain recombines TRBV5-1 with TRBJ2-1; D possibly corresponds to TRBD1 (7 bases). Trimming took off 3 bases at V and 5 bases at J, with 12 bases between the two ends. Germline lookup yields CDR1 SGHRS and CDR2 YFSETQ. CDR3 length equals 14 residues. As DNA, the CDR3 is TGCGCCAGCAGCTATACCAGGGGGGACAATGAGCAGTTCTTC. Its translation is CASSYTRGDNEQFF.